The rows below give T cell receptor beta chains drawn from one sample of a study of technical replicates of blood from several donors. The data were produced by immunoSEQ multiplex PCR, yet TCRdb's version contains in-frame clones alone and is incomplete. The sample shows roughly 60,000 clones, just under 90% of them seen only once. Specimen: PBMCs. The receptor set was obtained from a human donor in good health. Some clones in this sample may be carry-over from other donors' samples. Both conserved end residues are part of each CDR3. The order of the fields is J gene, V gene, CDR3 protein.

TRBJ2-2 TRBV5-6 CASRGTGTGELFF
TRBJ2-3 TRBV7-9 CASSPGSLAGRADTQYF
TRBJ2-1 TRBV11-2 CASSFYGYYNEQFF
TRBJ2-1 TRBV27 CASSLYSLADEQFF
TRBJ2-7 TRBV5-6 CASMGTSGSLSYEQYF
TRBJ2-7 TRBV4-3 CASSQDPRGPPPLYEQYF
TRBJ1-6 TRBV9 CASSGRGPNSPLHF
TRBJ1-6 TRBV4-2 CASSQTQGSNSPLHF
TRBJ2-6 TRBV29-1 CKGRGLRSGANVLTF
TRBJ1-2 TRBV4-3 CANGGRSFNYGYTF
TRBJ2-7 TRBV7-9 CASSSPGGRGHEQYF
TRBJ2-7 TRBV27 CASRERADEQYF
TRBJ2-2 TRBV2 CASSRLVGTGELFF
TRBJ2-1 TRBV7-3 CASSPTSGGAPEQFF
TRBJ2-3 TRBV2 CASSEGRGGLLSTDTQYF
TRBJ1-1 TRBV27 CASSLQGAWTEAFF
TRBJ2-7 TRBV18 CASSPRTAYEQYF
TRBJ1-4 TRBV6-6 CASRIGQGSNEKLFF
TRBJ2-1 TRBV4-3 CASSQKTGPYNEQFF
TRBJ2-3 TRBV27 CAAATSGITDTQYF
TRBJ2-7 TRBV27 CASSSLAGGPSYEQYF
TRBJ2-3 TRBV18 CASSPVDRVDTQYF
TRBJ1-2 TRBV5-5 CASSLGAGGYGYTF
TRBJ2-1 TRBV4-3 CASSRGLAGTSPRHEQFF
TRBJ2-7 TRBV28 CASNSQGAYEQYF
TRBJ2-7 TRBV9 CASSLAGAHEQYF
TRBJ2-7 TRBV27 CASSLGRIYEQYF
TRBJ2-5 TRBV5-6 CASSSLQGIAGRETQYF
TRBJ2-5 TRBV9 CASSYRGLDQETQYF
TRBJ2-5 TRBV5-1 CASSFSGRAGEETQYF
TRBJ2-3 TRBV5-1 CASSLRRGDTDTQYF
TRBJ2-1 TRBV18 CASSQGQGAYNEQFF